The 21 T cell receptor beta chains given below trace back to one sample, sequenced in a study of identical twins. TCRdb re-called the 5' RACE reads through MiXCR, storing one row per CDR3 protein. The sample has around 490,000 distinct CDR3 sequences; 20% to 25% are singletons. The same sample was also used in a study of yellow fever vaccine responses in identical twins.

The sample comprised CD4+ T cells sorted from blood. These receptors were collected from a woman between 18 and 29 years old in good health.

The chain joins TRBV7-9 to TRBJ2-7, with D unclear. The CDR3 spans 17 residues. Germline V gene lookup returns CDR1 SEHNR and CDR2 FQNEAQ (reference sequence). V shed 1 base and J shed 5 bases, with 21 bases lying between them. DNA for the CDR3: TGTGCCAGCAGCTTAGAGGGTTGGGCAGCCGGAGTGAACGAGCAGTACTTC. Translated, it gives CASSLEGWAAGVNEQYF.

This clonotype occurred a few times. The chain joins TRBV5-1 to TRBJ2-2; tentatively, D is TRBD2 (6 bases). The CDR3 totals 17 residues. V gave up 1 base and J gave up 4 bases, with 17 bases separating them. CDR1 and CDR2 (germline): SGHRS, YFSETQ. The CDR3 loop is CASSLLYTGEGTGELFF. The CDR3 DNA reads as TGCGCCAGCAGCTTGCTCTATACGGGAGAGGGCACCGGGGAGCTGTTTTTT.

This clonotype was seen a handful of times. The chain uses TRBV5-1 and TRBJ2-3; 9 positions agree with TRBD2. V was pared by 2 bases and J by 7 bases, with 8 bases of the junction left unmatched. Germline V gene data show CDR1 as SGHRS and CDR2 as YFSETQ. CDR3 length: 15 amino acids. The CDR3 loop reads CASSFSGGPVNTQYF. The CDR3 DNA follows: TGCGCCAGCAGCTTTAGCGGGGGCCCCGTCAATACGCAGTATTTT.

This chain's CDR3 is CSASSLGGGSPDTQYF. CDR3 DNA sequence: TGCAGTGCTAGCTCCTTGGGGGGAGGATCACCAGATACGCAGTATTTT. The chain combines TRBV20-1 with TRBJ2-3, with D possibly TRBD2 on 6 matching bases. CDR3 length: 16 residues. V was clipped by 3 bases and J by 4 bases, with 20 bases between them. Germline V lookup: CDR1 DFQATT, CDR2 SNEGSKA (reference sequence).

V is TRBV6-1 and J is TRBJ1-1; D is unclear. Germline CDR1 is MNHNS and CDR2 is SASEGT. This CDR3 region has 18 residues. Deletions cut 5 bases from V and 0 bases from J, with 22 bases between. The CDR3 is CASSKSPGGDRMNTEAFF. For the CDR3, the DNA is TGTGCCAGCAGTAAATCCCCTGGCGGGGATCGAATGAACACTGAAGCTTTCTTT.

This sequence joins TRBV12-3 or TRBV12-4 and TRBJ1-6; unclear D gene. The CDR3 consists of 12 residues. V dropped 5 bases and J dropped 7 bases, with 6 bases sitting between them. For the CDR3, the DNA is TGTGCCAGCAGTAAAACCAATTCACCCCTCCACTTT. Residues: CASSKTNSPLHF.

V usage is TRBV3-1 and J usage is TRBJ2-1; D unclear. V was clipped by 1 base and J by 6 bases, with 10 bases between them. The CDR3 is 14 amino acids. The V gene's germline CDR1 is LGHDT and CDR2 YNNKEL (reference sequence). The DNA for the CDR3 is TGTGCCAGCAGCCAAGCGCCCTACCGCAATGAGCAGTTCTTC. Translation: CASSQAPYRNEQFF.

V usage is TRBV19 and J usage is TRBJ2-2; either TRBD1 or TRBD2 may supply D (5 bases each). CDR3 length: 16 amino acids. CDR1 is LNHDA, CDR2 SQIVND, per germline (reference sequence). With 3 bases removed from V and 5 bases from J, the gap between germline ends came to 16 bases. This CDR3 reads CASSISARGRTGELFF. The CDR3 nucleotides read TGTGCCAGTAGTATCTCTGCCCGGGGACGGACCGGGGAGCTGTTTTTT.

There are a few counts of this clonotype. The chain carries TRBV20-1 and TRBJ2-1; 8 nucleotides align to TRBD2. The germline V gene encodes CDR1 DFQATT and CDR2 SNEGSKA (reference sequence). The CDR3 has 13 amino acids. V dropped 3 bases and J dropped 6; count of bases not matched to a gene: 4. This CDR3 reads CSARYREGNEQFF. Written as DNA, the CDR3 is TGCAGTGCTAGGTACCGGGAGGGCAATGAGCAGTTCTTC.

This chain links TRBV15 with TRBJ2-5, with 8 positions matching TRBD1. The germline V gene has CDR1 LNHNV and CDR2 YYDKDF (reference sequence). Losses at the gene ends were 3 bases for V and 5 bases for J; bases not matched to a gene: 5. The CDR3 extends over 14 amino acids. CDR3 nucleotides: TGTGCCACCAGCAGCCCAGGGGGCTGGGAGACCCAGTACTTC. It translates to CATSSPGGWETQYF.

This clonotype has at least ten counts. This chain connects TRBV24-1 to TRBJ1-2; D unclear. In germline, CDR1 is KGHDR, CDR2 SFDVKD. The V end was cut by 4 bases, the J end by 6 bases, with 8 bases between. The CDR3 is 12 residues long. The CDR3 sequence: CATSDSTHGYTF. CDR3 nucleotide sequence: TGTGCCACCAGTGACTCCACCCATGGCTACACCTTC.

The chain combines TRBV12-3 or TRBV12-4 with TRBJ2-3, with 7 positions matching TRBD2. The CDR3 has 13 residues. Trimming removed 2 bases from V and 4 bases from J; junction bases left unmatched: 0. The CDR3 is CASSLREADTQYF. The CDR3 region has the DNA TGTGCCAGCAGTTTACGGGAGGCAGATACGCAGTATTTT.

The chain links TRBV3-1 to TRBJ1-3, with D possibly TRBD1 on 6 matching bases. V was shortened by 4 bases and J by 0 bases, with 25 bases between the two germline ends. The germline gives CDR1 LGHDT, CDR2 YNNKEL (reference sequence). CDR3 length: 20 residues. The CDR3 region has the DNA TGTGCCAGCAGCCGCACGGGACAAATCCAGGGGTCCATCTCTGGAAACACCATATATTTT. Protein: CASSRTGQIQGSISGNTIYF.

This chain links TRBV25-1 with TRBJ1-5; D not resolved. The CDR3 length is 17 residues. The germline V gene has CDR1 MGHDK and CDR2 SYGVNS. V was cut by 4 bases and J by 9 bases, with 25 bases left in between. This CDR3 is CASSGLRGPGVSSPQHF. The CDR3 coding sequence is TGTGCCAGCAGTGGCCTTCGAGGTCCCGGGGTTTCCTCGCCCCAGCATTTT.

CDR3 residues: CASRGEAGEKLFF. The CDR3, as DNA: TGTGCCAGCAGAGGGGAAGCGGGTGAAAAACTGTTTTTT. V and J are TRBV12-3 or TRBV12-4 and TRBJ1-4; tentatively, D is TRBD1 (5 bases). V gave up 6 bases and J gave up 7 bases, with 12 bases separating them. CDR3 length equals 13 residues.

The chain couples TRBV15 to TRBJ2-3; TRBD2 might be the D (7 bases). V was shortened by 4 bases and J by 4 bases, with 21 bases between the two germline ends. The CDR3 is 17 residues long. The germline CDR1 and CDR2 sequences are LNHNV and YYDKDF (reference sequence). CDR3: CATSMTPSGKGADTQYF. As DNA, the CDR3 is TGTGCCACCAGCATGACCCCCAGCGGGAAGGGGGCAGATACGCAGTATTTT.

This chain links TRBV7-2 with TRBJ2-5; 11 positions agree with TRBD2. CDR1 is SGHTA and CDR2 is FQGNSA in the germline V gene. The ends lost 5 bases at V and 5 bases at J; junction bases unmatched: 4. The CDR3 sequence is 14 residues long. For the CDR3, the DNA is TGTGCCAGCAGCCGTAGCGGGAGGGGCGAGACCCAGTACTTC. Amino acids: CASSRSGRGETQYF.

This clonotype was seen a handful of times. The rearrangement links TRBV5-1 to TRBJ1-1; no reliable D call. Trimming took off 2 bases at V and 4 bases at J, with 18 bases between the two ends. The CDR3 has 16 amino acids. Germline lookup yields CDR1 SGHRS and CDR2 YFSETQ. CDR3 in DNA: TGCGCCAGCAGCTTTCTTTCGCCTCGAGAGGGCACTGAAGCTTTCTTT. Amino acid sequence: CASSFLSPREGTEAFF.

The genes are TRBV12-3 or TRBV12-4 and TRBJ1-2, with 10 bases that match TRBD1. CDR3 length equals 14 residues. After removal of 10 bases from V and 2 bases from J, the junction contained 7 bases not matched to a gene. The CDR3 nucleotides read TGTGCCACCACTAGGACAGGGGGAAACTATGGCTACACCTTC. The encoded protein is CATTRTGGNYGYTF.

This clonotype has only a few counts. The chain's CDR3 is CASIPPGANTGELFF. As DNA, the CDR3 is TGTGCCAGCATCCCCCCGGGGGCGAACACCGGGGAGCTGTTTTTT. The rearrangement links TRBV12-3 or TRBV12-4 to TRBJ2-2; D may be TRBD2 (6 bases). Trimming cost V 7 bases and J 0 bases, with 12 bases left between them. The CDR3 runs 15 residues.

The chain has TRBV5-1 and TRBJ2-1, with TRBD2 matching 14 bases. The J segment lost 3 bases and the V segment lost 0 bases, leaving 2 bases of the junction unmatched. Germline CDR1 is SGHRS and CDR2 is YFSETQ. The CDR3 totals 17 residues. DNA of the CDR3: TGCGCCAGCAGCTTGGGGGGACTAGCGGGAGACTACAATGAGCAGTTCTTC. This translates into CASSLGGLAGDYNEQFF. The full variable domain, its missing parts supplied by reference TRBV5-1 and TRBJ2-1, is KAGVTQTPRYLIKTRGQQVTLSCSPISGHRSVSWYQQTPGQGLQFLFEYFSETQRNKGNFPGRFSGRQFSNSRSEMNVSTLELGDSALYLCASSLGGLAGDYNEQFFGPGTRLTVL.